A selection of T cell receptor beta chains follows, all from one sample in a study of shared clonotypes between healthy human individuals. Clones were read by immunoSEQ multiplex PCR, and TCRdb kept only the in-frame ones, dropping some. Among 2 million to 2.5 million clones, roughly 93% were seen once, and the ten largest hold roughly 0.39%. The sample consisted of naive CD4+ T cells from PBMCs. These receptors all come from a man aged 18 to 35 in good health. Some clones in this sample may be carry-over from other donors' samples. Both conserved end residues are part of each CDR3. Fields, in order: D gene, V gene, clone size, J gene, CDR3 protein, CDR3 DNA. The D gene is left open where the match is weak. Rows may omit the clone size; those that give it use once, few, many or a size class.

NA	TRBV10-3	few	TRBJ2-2	CAIKPGSNTGELFF	TGTGCCATCAAACCGGGTTCGAACACCGGGGAGCTGTTTTTT
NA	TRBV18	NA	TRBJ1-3	CASVPTAQSGNTIYF	TGTGCCAGCGTACCGACAGCGCAATCTGGAAACACCATATATTTT
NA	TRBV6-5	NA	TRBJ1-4	CASSYSVAATNEKLFF	TGTGCCAGCAGTTACTCCGTAGCAGCAACTAATGAAAAACTGTTTTTT
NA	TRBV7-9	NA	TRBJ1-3	CASSFGTRKIDTIYF	TGTGCCAGCAGCTTTGGGACCAGGAAGATCGACACCATATATTTT
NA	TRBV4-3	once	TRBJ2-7	CASSQDWGPETYEQYF	TGCGCCAGCAGCCAAGATTGGGGGCCGGAGACCTACGAGCAGTACTTC
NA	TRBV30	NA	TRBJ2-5	CAGWGSKETQYF	TGTGCCGGTTGGGGGTCGAAAGAGACCCAGTACTTC
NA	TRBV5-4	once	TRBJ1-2	CASSYDRYGYTF	TGTGCCAGCAGCTATGACAGATATGGCTACACCTTC
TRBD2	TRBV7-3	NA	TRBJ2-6	CASSLHLGGAGANVLTF	TGTGCCAGCAGCCTCCACCTCGGGGGGGCGGGGGCCAACGTCCTGACTTTC
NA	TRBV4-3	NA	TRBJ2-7	CASSREQYF	TGCGCCAGCAGCCGCGAACAGTACTTC
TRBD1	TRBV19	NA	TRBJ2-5	CASSISQGATETQYF	TGTGCCAGTAGTATATCACAGGGGGCTACGGAGACCCAGTACTTC
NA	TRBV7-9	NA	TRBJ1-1	CASTQENTEAFF	TGTGCCAGCACCCAGGAGAACACTGAAGCTTTCTTT
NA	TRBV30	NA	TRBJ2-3	CAREGRATQYF	TGTGCACGCGAGGGGCGGGCTACGCAGTATTTT
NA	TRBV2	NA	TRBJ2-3	CASSERERRTDTQYF	TGTGCCAGCTCGGAACGGGAGAGGAGAACAGATACGCAGTATTTT
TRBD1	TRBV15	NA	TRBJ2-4	CATSSPGDSKNIQYF	TGTGCCACCAGCTCCCCCGGGGACAGCAAAAACATTCAGTACTTC
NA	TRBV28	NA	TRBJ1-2	CASSLIPGLANYGYTF	TGTGCCAGCAGTTTAATCCCAGGCCTAGCTAACTATGGCTACACCTTC
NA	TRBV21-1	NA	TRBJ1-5	CASRGSGVNDQPQHF	TGTGCCAGCAGGGGGAGTGGTGTGAACGATCAGCCCCAGCATTTT
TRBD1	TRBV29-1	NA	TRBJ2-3	CSVEKGQSTDTQYF	TGCAGCGTTGAAAAGGGACAGAGCACAGATACGCAGTATTTT
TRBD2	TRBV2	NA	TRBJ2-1	CASRSNLAEFQFF	TGTGCCAGCAGGTCCAATCTAGCGGAATTTCAGTTCTTC
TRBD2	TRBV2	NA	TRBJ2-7	CASSEGQGGIEQYF	TGTGCCAGCAGTGAGGGGCAGGGAGGGATCGAGCAGTACTTC
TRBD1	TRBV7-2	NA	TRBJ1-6	CASSFWDSNSPLHF	TGTGCCAGCAGCTTTTGGGACAGCAATTCACCCCTCCACTTT
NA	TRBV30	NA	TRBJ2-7	CAWSVSGVEQYF	TGTGCCTGGAGTGTATCGGGGGTTGAGCAGTACTTC
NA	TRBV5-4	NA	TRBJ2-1	CASSPTGSSYNEQFF	TGTGCCAGCAGCCCGACTGGGAGCTCCTACAATGAGCAGTTCTTC
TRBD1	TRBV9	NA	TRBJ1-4	CASSVLGEGAREKLFF	TGTGCCAGCAGCGTACTTGGGGAGGGGGCGCGAGAAAAACTGTTTTTT
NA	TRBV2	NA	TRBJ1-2	CARGKGDYGYTF	TGTGCCAGAGGCAAAGGGGACTATGGCTACACCTTC
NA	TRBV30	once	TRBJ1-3	CAWSVRISGNTIYF	TGTGCCTGGAGTGTTCGGATATCCGGAAACACCATATATTTT
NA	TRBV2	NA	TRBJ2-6	CASRSGTRKSNVLTF	TGTGCCAGCAGGTCCGGGACAAGGAAGTCCAACGTCCTGACTTTC
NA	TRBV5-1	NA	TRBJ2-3	CASSPDPAGDTQYF	TGCGCCAGCAGCCCCGACCCTGCCGGAGATACGCAGTATTTT
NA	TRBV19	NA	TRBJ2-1	CASIRDPGGHEQFF	TGTGCCAGTATCCGGGACCCCGGGGGTCATGAGCAGTTCTTC